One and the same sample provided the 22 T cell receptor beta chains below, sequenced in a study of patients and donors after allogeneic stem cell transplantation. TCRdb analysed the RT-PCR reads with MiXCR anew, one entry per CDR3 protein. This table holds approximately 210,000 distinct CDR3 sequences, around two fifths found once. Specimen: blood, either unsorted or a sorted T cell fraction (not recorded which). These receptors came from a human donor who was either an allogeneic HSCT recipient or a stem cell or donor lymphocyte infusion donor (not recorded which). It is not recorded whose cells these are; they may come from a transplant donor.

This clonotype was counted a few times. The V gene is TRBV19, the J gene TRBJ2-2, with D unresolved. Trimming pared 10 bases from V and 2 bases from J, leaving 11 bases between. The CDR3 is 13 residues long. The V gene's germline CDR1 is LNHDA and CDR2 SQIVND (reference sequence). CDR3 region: CATPGPNTGELFF. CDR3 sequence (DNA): TGTGCCACCCCTGGTCCCAACACCGGGGAGCTGTTTTTT.

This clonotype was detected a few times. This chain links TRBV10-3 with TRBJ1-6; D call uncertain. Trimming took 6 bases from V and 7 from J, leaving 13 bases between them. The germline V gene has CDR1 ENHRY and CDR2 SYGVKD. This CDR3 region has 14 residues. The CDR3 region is CAISGPAENSPLHF. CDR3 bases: TGTGCCATCAGCGGGCCCGCGGAAAATTCACCCCTCCACTTT.

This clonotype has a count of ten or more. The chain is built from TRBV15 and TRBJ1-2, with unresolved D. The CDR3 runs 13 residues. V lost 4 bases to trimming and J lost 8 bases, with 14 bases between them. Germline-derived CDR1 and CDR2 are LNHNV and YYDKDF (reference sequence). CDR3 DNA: TGTGCCACCAGCATATCCGAGCTGGAAGGCTACACCTTC. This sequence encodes CATSISELEGYTF.

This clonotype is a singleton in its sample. CDR3 DNA sequence: TGTGCCAGCGGGATAATGAACACTGAAGCTTTCTTT. Its protein is CASGIMNTEAFF. The J gene is TRBJ1-1, the V gene TRBV6-5; the D is unclear. V was clipped by 8 bases and J by 0 bases, with 7 bases between them. CDR1 MNHEY and CDR2 SVGAGI come from the germline V gene. The CDR3 covers 12 residues.

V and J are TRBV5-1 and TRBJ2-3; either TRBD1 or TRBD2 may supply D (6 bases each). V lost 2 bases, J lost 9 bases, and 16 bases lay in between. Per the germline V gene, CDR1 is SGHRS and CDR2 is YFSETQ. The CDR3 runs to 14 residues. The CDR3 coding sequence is TGCGCCAGCAGCTTCGGACTCCTAGGGGGGACGCAGTATTTT. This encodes CASSFGLLGGTQYF.

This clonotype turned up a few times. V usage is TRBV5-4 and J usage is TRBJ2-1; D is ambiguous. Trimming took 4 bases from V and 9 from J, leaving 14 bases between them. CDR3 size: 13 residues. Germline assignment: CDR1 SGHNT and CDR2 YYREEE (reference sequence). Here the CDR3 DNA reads TGTGCCAGCAGCGTGGGTACTATGGCTGAGCAGTTCTTC. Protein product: CASSVGTMAEQFF. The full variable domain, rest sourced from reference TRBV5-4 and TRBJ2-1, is ETGVTQSPTHLIKTRGQQVTLRCSSQSGHNTVSWYQQALGQGPQFIFQYYREEENGRGNFPPRFSGLQFPNYSSELNVNALELDDSALYLCASSVGTMAEQFFGPGTRLTVL.

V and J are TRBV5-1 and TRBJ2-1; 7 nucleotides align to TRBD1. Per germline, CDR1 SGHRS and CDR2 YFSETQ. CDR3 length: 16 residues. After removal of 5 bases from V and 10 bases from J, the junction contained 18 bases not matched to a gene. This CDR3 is CASSKALSGGGIEQFF. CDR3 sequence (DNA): TGCGCCAGCAGTAAGGCATTGTCAGGGGGTGGAATCGAGCAGTTCTTC.

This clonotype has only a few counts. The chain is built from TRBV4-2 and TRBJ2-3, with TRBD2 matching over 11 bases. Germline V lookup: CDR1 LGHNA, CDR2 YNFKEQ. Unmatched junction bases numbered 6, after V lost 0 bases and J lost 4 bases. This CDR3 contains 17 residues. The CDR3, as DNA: TGTGCCAGCAGCCAAGATACCCGACTAGCGGGACCAGATACGCAGTATTTT. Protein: CASSQDTRLAGPDTQYF.

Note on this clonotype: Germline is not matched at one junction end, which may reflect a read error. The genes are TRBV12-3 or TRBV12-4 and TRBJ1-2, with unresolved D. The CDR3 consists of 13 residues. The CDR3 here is CASSLGKTYGYTF. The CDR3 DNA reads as TGTGCTAGCAGTTTGGGCAAGACCTATGGCTACACCTTC.

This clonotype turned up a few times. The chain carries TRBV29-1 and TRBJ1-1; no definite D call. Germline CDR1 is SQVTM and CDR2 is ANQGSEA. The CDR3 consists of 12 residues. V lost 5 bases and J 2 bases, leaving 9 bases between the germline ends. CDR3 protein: CSVSKDNTEAFF. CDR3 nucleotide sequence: TGCAGCGTTTCTAAGGATAACACTGAAGCTTTCTTT. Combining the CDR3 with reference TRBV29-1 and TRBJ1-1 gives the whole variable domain SAVISQKPSRDICQRGTSLTIQCQVDSQVTMMFWYRQQPGQSLTLIATANQGSEATYESGFVIDKFPISRPNLTFSTLTVSNMSPEDSSIYLCSVSKDNTEAFFGQGTRLTVV.

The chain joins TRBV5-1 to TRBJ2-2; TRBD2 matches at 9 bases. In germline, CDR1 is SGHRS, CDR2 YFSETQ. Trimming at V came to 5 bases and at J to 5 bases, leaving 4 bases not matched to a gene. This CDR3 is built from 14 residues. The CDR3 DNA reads TGCGCCAGCAGTAGCGGGAGTTATACCGGGGAGCTGTTTTTT. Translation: CASSSGSYTGELFF.

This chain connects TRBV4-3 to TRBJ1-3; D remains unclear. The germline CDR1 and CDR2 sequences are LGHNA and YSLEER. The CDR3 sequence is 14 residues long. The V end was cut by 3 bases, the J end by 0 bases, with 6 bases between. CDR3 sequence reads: CASSHTSSGNTIYF. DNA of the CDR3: TGCGCCAGCAGCCACACAAGCTCTGGAAACACCATATATTTT.

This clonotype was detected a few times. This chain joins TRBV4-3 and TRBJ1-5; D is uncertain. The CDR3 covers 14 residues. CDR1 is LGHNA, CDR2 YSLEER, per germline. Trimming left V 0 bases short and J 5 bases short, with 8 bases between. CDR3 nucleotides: TGCGCCAGCAGCCAAGAGGGGAATGATCAGCCCCAGCATTTT. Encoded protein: CASSQEGNDQPQHF.

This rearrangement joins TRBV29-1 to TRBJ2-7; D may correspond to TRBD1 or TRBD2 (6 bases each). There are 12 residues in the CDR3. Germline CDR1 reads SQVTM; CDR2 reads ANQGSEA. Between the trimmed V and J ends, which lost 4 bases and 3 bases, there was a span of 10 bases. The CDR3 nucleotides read TGCAGCGTTGTAGGGGGGTACTACGAGCAGTACTTC. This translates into CSVVGGYYEQYF.

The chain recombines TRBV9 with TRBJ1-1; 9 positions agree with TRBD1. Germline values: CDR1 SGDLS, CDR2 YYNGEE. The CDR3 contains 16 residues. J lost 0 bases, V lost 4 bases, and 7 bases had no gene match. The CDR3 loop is CASSTGQGNLNTEAFF. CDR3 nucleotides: TGTGCCAGCAGCACGGGACAGGGTAACCTGAACACTGAAGCTTTCTTT.

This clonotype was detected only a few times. The CDR3 DNA follows: TGTGCCAGCAGCATACCAGGGGTCCCCTTCGGCTACACCTTC. Translating gives CASSIPGVPFGYTF. The chain is built from TRBV11-2 and TRBJ1-2; D perhaps matches TRBD1 (6 bases). CDR1 and CDR2 (germline): SGHAT, FQNNGV. With 5 bases removed from V and 8 bases from J, the gap between germline ends came to 18 bases. This CDR3 region has 14 residues. Full variable domain (missing parts from reference TRBV11-2 and TRBJ1-2): EAGVAQSPRYKIIEKRQSVAFWCNPISGHATLYWYQQILGQGPKLLIQFQNNGVVDDSQLPKDRFSAERLKGVDSTLKIQPAKLEDSAVYLCASSIPGVPFGYTFGSGTRLTVV.

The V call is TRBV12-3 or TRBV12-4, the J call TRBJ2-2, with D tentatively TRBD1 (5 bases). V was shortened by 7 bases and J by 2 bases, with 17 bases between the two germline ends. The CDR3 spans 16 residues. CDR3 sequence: CASKPPGRENTGELFF. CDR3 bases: TGTGCCAGCAAACCCCCCGGCAGGGAAAACACCGGGGAGCTGTTTTTT.

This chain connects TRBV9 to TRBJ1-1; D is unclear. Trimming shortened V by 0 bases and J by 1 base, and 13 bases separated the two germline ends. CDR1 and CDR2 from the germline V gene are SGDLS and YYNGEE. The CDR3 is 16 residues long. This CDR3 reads CASSVGGRVENTEAFF. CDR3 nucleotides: TGTGCCAGCAGCGTAGGCGGCCGTGTGGAGAACACTGAAGCTTTCTTT.

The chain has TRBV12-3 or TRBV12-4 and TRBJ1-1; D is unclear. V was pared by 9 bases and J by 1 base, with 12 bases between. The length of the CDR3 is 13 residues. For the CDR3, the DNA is TGTGCCAGTTCGGTAGGGTGGAACACTGAAGCTTTCTTT. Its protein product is CASSVGWNTEAFF.

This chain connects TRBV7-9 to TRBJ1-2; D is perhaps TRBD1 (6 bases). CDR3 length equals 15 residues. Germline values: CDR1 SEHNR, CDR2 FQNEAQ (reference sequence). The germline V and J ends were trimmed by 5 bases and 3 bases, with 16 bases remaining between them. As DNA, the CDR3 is TGTGCCAGCAGCAGTTACCGGGACACCCACTATGGCTACACCTTC. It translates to CASSSYRDTHYGYTF. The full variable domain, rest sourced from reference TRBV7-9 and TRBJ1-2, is DTGVSQNPRHKITKRGQNVTFRCDPISEHNRLYWYRQTLGQGPEFLTYFQNEAQLEKSRLLSDRFSAERPKGSFSTLEIQRTEQGDSAMYLCASSSYRDTHYGYTFGSGTRLTVV.

CDR3 in amino acids: CASSFYRTSGRAGTDTQYF. The DNA of the CDR3 is TGTGCCAGCAGTTTCTACAGGACTAGCGGGAGGGCCGGCACAGATACGCAGTATTTT. This rearrangement joins TRBV12-3 or TRBV12-4 to TRBJ2-3; 15 positions agree with TRBD2. The CDR3 sequence is 19 residues long. Trimming at V came to 3 bases and at J to 1 base, leaving 8 bases not matched to a gene.

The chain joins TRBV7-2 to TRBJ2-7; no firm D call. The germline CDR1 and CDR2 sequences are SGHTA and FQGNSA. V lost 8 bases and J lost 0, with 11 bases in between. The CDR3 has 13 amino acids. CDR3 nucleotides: TGTGCCAGCCGTAACGGAAACTCCTACGAGCAGTACTTC. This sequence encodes CASRNGNSYEQYF.